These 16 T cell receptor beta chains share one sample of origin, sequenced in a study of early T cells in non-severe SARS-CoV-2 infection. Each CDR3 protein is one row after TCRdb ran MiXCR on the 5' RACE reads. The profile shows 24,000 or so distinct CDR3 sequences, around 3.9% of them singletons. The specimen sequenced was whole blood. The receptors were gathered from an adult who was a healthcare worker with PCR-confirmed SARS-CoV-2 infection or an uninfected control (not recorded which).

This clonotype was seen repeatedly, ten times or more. The CDR3 spells CAISLGGANTEAFF. The CDR3 DNA follows: TGTGCCATCAGTCTAGGGGGCGCGAACACTGAAGCTTTCTTT. The chain links TRBV10-3 to TRBJ1-1; 7 bases fit TRBD1. Germline loops: CDR1 ENHRY, CDR2 SYGVKD. This CDR3 spans 14 amino acids. Trimming at V came to 5 bases and at J to 1 base, leaving 4 bases not matched to a gene.

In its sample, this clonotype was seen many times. The CDR3 nucleotides read TGCGCCAGCAGCCCACTAGCGGGAGCAGATACGCAGTATTTT. This encodes CASSPLAGADTQYF. The chain is built from TRBV5-1 and TRBJ2-3, with 11 bases aligning to TRBD2. The germline CDR1 and CDR2 sequences are SGHRS and YFSETQ. Trimming at V came to 4 bases and at J to 4 bases, leaving 2 bases not matched to a gene. The CDR3 is 14 amino acids.

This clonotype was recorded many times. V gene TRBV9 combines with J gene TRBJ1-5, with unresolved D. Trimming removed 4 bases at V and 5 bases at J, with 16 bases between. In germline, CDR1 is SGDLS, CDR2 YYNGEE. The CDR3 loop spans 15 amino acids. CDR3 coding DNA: TGTGCCAGCAGCCTGGGTCTATCGGGCGATCAGCCCCAGCATTTT. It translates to CASSLGLSGDQPQHF.

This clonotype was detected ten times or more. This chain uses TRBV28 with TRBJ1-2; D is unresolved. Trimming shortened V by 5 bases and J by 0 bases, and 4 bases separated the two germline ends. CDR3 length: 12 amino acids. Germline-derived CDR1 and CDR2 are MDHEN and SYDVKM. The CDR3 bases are TGTGCCAGCAGTCTGTCTAACTATGGCTACACCTTC. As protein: CASSLSNYGYTF.

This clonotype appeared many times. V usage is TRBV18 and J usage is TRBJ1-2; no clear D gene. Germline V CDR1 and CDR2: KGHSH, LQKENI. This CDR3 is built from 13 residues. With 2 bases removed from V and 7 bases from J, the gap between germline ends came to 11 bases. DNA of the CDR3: TGTGCCAGCTCACCAAGTCAGGAGGGTGGCTACACCTTC. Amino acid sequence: CASSPSQEGGYTF.

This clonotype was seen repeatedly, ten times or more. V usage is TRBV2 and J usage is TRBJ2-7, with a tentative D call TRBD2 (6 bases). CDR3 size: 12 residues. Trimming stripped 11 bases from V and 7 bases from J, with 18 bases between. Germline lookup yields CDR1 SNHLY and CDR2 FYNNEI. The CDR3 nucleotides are TGTGCCTCCGGCTCACGGGGGTGGGAGCAGTACTTC. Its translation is CASGSRGWEQYF.

The DNA for the CDR3 is TGTGCCAGCAGCGTCGGATTTGGCGTTAGCAACAATGAGCAGTTCTTC. Its translation: CASSVGFGVSNNEQFF. The chain links TRBV7-2 to TRBJ2-1; D is undetermined. This CDR3 contains 16 residues. V gave up 5 bases and J gave up 5 bases, with 19 bases separating them. CDR1 SGHTA and CDR2 FQGNSA come from the germline V gene.

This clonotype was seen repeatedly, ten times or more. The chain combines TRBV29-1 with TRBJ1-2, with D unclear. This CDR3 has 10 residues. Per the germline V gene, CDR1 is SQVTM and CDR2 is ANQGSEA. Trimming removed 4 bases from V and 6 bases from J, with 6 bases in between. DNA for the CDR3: TGCAGCGTTGTCCGGGATGGCTACACCTTC. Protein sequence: CSVVRDGYTF.

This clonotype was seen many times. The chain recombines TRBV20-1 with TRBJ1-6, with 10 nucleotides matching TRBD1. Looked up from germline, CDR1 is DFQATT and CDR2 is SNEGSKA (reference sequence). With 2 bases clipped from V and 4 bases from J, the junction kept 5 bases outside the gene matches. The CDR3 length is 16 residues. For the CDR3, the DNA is TGCAGTGCTAGATCCCGGACAGGGGGATATAATTCACCCCTCCACTTT. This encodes CSARSRTGGYNSPLHF.

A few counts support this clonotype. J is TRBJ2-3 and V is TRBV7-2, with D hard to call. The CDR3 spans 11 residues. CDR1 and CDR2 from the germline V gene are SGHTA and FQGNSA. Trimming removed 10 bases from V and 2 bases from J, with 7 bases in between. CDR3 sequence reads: CATEPTDTQYF. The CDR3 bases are TGTGCCACTGAACCCACAGATACGCAGTATTTT.

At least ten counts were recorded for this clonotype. CDR3 sequence reads: CASSEGLLGEQYF. CDR3 in DNA: TGTGCCAGCAGCGAGGGACTTCTCGGCGAGCAGTACTTC. The V call is TRBV11-2, the J call TRBJ2-7, with a tentative D call TRBD2 (6 bases). Germline CDR1 and CDR2: SGHAT and FQNNGV. This CDR3 contains 13 residues. The V gene lost 5 bases and the J gene lost 6 bases, with 14 bases spanning the gap. Using reference TRBV11-2 and TRBJ2-7 for the parts outside the CDR3, the full variable domain is EAGVAQSPRYKIIEKRQSVAFWCNPISGHATLYWYQQILGQGPKLLIQFQNNGVVDDSQLPKDRFSAERLKGVDSTLKIQPAKLEDSAVYLCASSEGLLGEQYFGPGTRLTVT.

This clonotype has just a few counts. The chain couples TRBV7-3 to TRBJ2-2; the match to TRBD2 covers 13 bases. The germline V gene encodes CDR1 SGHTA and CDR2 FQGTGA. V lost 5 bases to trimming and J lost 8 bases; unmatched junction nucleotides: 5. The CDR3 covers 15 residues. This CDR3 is CASSMGLAGSGELFF. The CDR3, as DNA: TGTGCCAGCAGCATGGGACTAGCGGGATCTGGGGAGCTGTTTTTT.

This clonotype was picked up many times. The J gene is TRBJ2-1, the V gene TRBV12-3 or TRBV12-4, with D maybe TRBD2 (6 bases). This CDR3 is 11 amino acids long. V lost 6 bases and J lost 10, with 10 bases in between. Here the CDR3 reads CASSPGLEQFF. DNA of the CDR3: TGTGCCAGCAGCCCCGGACTAGAGCAGTTCTTC.

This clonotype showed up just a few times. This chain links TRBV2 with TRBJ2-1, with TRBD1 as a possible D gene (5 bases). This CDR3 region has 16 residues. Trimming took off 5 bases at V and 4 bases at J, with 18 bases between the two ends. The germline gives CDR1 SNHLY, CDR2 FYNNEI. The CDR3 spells CASSRGRAIQYNEQFF. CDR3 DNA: TGTGCCAGCAGTAGGGGCAGGGCGATTCAGTACAATGAGCAGTTCTTC. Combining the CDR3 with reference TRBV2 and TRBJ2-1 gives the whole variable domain EPEVTQTPSHQVTQMGQEVILRCVPISNHLYFYWYRQILGQKVEFLVSFYNNEISEKSEIFDDQFSVERPDGSNFTLKIRSTKLEDSAMYFCASSRGRAIQYNEQFFGPGTRLTVL.

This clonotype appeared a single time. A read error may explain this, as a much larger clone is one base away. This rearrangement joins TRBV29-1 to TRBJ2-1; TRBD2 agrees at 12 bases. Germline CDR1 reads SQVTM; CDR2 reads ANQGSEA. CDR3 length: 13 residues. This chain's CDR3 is CGVEDTSGRSQFF. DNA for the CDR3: TGCGGCGTTGAAGATACTAGCGGGAGGAGTCAGTTCTTC.

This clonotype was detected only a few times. CDR3 loop: CASRSGTGVLSEAFF. The CDR3 DNA sequence: TGTGCCAGCAGATCCGGGACAGGGGTTTTATCTGAAGCTTTCTTT. The rearrangement uses TRBV7-2 and TRBJ1-1, with 10 bases that match TRBD1. Germline V gives CDR1 SGHTA, CDR2 FQGNSA. V shed 6 bases and J 6 bases; nucleotides not matched to a gene: 10. The CDR3 contains 15 residues.